This T cell receptor (beta chain) was sequenced in a study of graft-versus-host responses after intestinal transplantation. Study-wide context: Once they had received anti-thymocyte globulin induction, all recipients took tacrolimus and steroids for 2 to 4 years. Findings of the study overall: Recipient bone marrow held GvH clones, some seen earlier in ileum or blood.

The CDR3 is 12 residues long. Germline CDR1 is KGHSH and CDR2 is LQKENI. Trimming cost V 3 bases and J 6 bases, with 8 bases left between them. Comments on this clone: Its antigen remains unidentified.

Assay used: immunoSEQ multiplex PCR; TCRdb lists only in-frame clones, some missing. The sample contains tens of thousands of clones, around 92% of which appear only once. The rearrangement links TRBV18 to TRBJ1-1, with D unclear. The source of this sequence is a human donor who was the organ donor for an intestinal transplant. The sample consisted of unstimulated CD4+ T cells sorted from spleen or lymph node cells, taken before transplant. CDR3 amino acids: CASSPRMPEAFF. CDR3 nucleotide sequence: TGTGCCAGCTCACCCAGGATGCCTGAAGCTTTCTTT.